This TCR beta chain appears in the sequencing data of a study of cytomegalovirus exposure and HLA in healthy donors. Study-wide context: The roughly 110 validation repertoires matched the roughly 670 first-cohort repertoires in platform, a later analysis reported.

Study conclusions and caveats: Three of the chains that were CMV-associated were confirmed in vitro to be specific for CMV antigens. Reported performance of the classifier showed diagnosis of cytomegalovirus status with high specificity and sensitivity.

Remarks on this clone: Its antigen is unknown. The same CDR3 also results from other DNA sequences found in this sample.

Using immunoSEQ multiplex PCR, the repertoire was profiled, and TCRdb retains in-frame clones only, with some absent. The sample lists over 250,000 clones; 86% were seen once. V was shortened by 3 bases and J by 0 bases, with 6 bases between the two germline ends. Germline V gives CDR1 SQVTM, CDR2 ANQGSEA. This CDR3 comprises 12 residues. This chain links TRBV29-1 with TRBJ2-7; D is unclear. The sequence was obtained from a woman aged 18-29 years in good health and CMV-seronegative. Material: PBMCs. The CDR3 is CSVEVSSYEQYF. Here the CDR3 DNA reads TGCAGCGTTGAGGTCAGCTCCTACGAGCAGTACTTC.